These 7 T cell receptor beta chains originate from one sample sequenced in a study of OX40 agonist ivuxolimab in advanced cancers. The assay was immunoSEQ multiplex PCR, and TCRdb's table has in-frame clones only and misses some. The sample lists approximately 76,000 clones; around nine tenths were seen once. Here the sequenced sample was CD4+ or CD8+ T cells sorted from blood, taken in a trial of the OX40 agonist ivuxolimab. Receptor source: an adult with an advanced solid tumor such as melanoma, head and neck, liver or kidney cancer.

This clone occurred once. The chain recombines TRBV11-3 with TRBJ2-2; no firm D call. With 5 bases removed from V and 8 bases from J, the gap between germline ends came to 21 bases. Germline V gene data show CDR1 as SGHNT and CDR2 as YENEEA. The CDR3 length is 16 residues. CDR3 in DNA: TGTGCCAGCAGCCCCCGCGTAGCCCCCCTTCTTGGGGAGCTGTTTTTT. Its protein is CASSPRVAPLLGELFF.

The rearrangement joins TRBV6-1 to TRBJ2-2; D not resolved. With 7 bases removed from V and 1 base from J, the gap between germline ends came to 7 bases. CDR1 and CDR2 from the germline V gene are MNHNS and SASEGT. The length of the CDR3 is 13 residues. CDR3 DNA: TGTGCCAGCAAAGACTGGAACACCGGGGAGCTGTTTTTT. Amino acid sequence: CASKDWNTGELFF.

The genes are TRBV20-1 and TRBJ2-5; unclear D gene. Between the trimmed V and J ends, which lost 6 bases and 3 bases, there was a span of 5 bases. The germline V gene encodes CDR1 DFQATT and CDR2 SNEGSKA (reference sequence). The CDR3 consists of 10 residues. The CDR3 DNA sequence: TGCAGTGCGATGAAAGAGACCCAGTACTTC. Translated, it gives CSAMKETQYF.

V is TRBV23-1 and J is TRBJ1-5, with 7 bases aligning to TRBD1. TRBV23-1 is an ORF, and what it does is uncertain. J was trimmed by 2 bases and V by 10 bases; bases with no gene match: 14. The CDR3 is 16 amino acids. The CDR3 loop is CATRPYRGRGNQPQHF. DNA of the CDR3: TGCGCCACCCGACCCTACAGGGGACGGGGCAATCAGCCCCAGCATTTT.

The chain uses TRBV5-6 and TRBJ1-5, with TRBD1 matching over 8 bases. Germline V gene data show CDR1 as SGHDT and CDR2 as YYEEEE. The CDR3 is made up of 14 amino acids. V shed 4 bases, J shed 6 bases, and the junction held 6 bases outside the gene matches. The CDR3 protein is CASSTRQGTQPQHF. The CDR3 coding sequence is TGTGCCAGCAGCACCCGACAGGGGACTCAGCCCCAGCATTTT.

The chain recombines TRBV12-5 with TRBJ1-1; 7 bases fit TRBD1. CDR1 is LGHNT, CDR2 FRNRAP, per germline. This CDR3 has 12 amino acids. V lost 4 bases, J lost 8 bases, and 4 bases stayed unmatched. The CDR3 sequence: CASGWVGQEAFF. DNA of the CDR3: TGTGCTAGTGGTTGGGTGGGACAGGAAGCTTTCTTT.

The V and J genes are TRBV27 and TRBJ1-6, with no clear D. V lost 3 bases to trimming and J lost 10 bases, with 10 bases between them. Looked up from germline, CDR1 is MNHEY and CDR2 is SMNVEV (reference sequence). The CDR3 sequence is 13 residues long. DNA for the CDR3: TGTGCCAGCAGTTTGTCCGGGGAGTCACCCCTCCACTTT. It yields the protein CASSLSGESPLHF.